Listed below are T cell receptor beta chains from one sample, sequenced in a study of T cell responses to AZD1222 COVID-19 vaccine. Libraries were prepared by immunoSEQ multiplex PCR; TCRdb keeps only in-frame clonotypes and omits some of them. The sample comprises about 110,000 clones, under 90% of which are singletons, and about 4.9% rests with the top ten. The sample in question was peripheral blood, obtained on day 0 of AZD1222 vaccination. Every receptor here comes from an adult in good health. Each CDR3 is given with its conserved first and last residue. A D gene is named only where the DNA matches it firmly. Size values are once, few and many counts, or a class for expanded clones, and some rows have none.

V gene	J gene	D gene	clone size	CDR3 DNA	CDR3 protein
TRBV19	TRBJ2-7	-	-	TGTGCCAGTACTCGGACAGCCGCTTCCTCCTACGAGCAGTACTTC	CASTRTAASSYEQYF
TRBV6-6	TRBJ1-2	-	-	TGTGCCGCCTACCCATCCGGGGAAGGCTACACCTTC	CAAYPSGEGYTF
TRBV4-2	TRBJ2-7	-	-	TGTGCCAGCAGCCAAGATCGCAGGGGAGGGTACGAGCAGTACTTC	CASSQDRRGGYEQYF
TRBV12-3/TRBV12-4	TRBJ2-5	-	-	TGTGCCAGCAGGGACCCGGGACGAGAGACCCAGTACTTC	CASRDPGRETQYF
TRBV27	TRBJ1-3	-	-	TGTGCCAGCAGTTTATACCCTACAAGCTCTGGAAACACCATATATTTT	CASSLYPTSSGNTIYF
TRBV6-5	TRBJ2-3	-	-	TGTGCCAGCACCCGCGGAGATACGCAGTATTTT	CASTRGDTQYF
TRBV6-6	TRBJ1-5	-	-	TGTGCCAGCAGTTACTCGAGTAGCAATCAGCCCCAGCATTTT	CASSYSSSNQPQHF
TRBV19	TRBJ2-3	-	-	TGTGCCAGTAGTTATCCGGGGGAGACAGATACGCAGTATTTT	CASSYPGETDTQYF
TRBV25-1	TRBJ2-7	TRBD2	-	TGTGCCAGCAGTGAGGCTAGCGGGAGCTTCTACGAGCAGTACTTC	CASSEASGSFYEQYF
TRBV28	TRBJ1-5	-	once	TGTGCCGGCAGGGCGGGGAGAAGCAATCAGCCCCAGCATTTT	CAGRAGRSNQPQHF
TRBV10-3	TRBJ1-3	-	-	TGTGCCGTCGCTCGACCTGGAAACACCATATATTTT	CAVARPGNTIYF
TRBV19	TRBJ1-1	TRBD1	-	TGTGCCAGTAGTACCCGAGGGACAGGGACGGGGACTGAAGCTTTCTTT	CASSTRGTGTGTEAFF
TRBV2	TRBJ1-2	-	-	TGTGCCAGCAAACGGGACGGAGGTACCGCGTACACCTTC	CASKRDGGTAYTF
TRBV18	TRBJ1-1	-	few	TGTGCCAGCTCACCACCCCCAGGGAATGAAGCTTTCTTT	CASSPPPGNEAFF
TRBV3-1/TRBV3-2	TRBJ1-6	TRBD1	-	TGTGCCAGCAGCCAAGTTCAGGGGGCGAAGTATAATTCACCCCTCCACTTT	CASSQVQGAKYNSPLHF
TRBV7-9	TRBJ2-7	TRBD1	-	TGTGCCAGCAGCCCACCCAGGGGGATCTACGAGCAGTACTTC	CASSPPRGIYEQYF
TRBV18	TRBJ2-5	-	-	TGTGCCAGCTCACCGGAGGTCGGAGAGACCCAGTACTTC	CASSPEVGETQYF
TRBV2	TRBJ1-6	-	-	TGTGCCAGCAGTGGAGGCGCAGGGGAGGCCTCACCCCTCCACTTT	CASSGGAGEASPLHF